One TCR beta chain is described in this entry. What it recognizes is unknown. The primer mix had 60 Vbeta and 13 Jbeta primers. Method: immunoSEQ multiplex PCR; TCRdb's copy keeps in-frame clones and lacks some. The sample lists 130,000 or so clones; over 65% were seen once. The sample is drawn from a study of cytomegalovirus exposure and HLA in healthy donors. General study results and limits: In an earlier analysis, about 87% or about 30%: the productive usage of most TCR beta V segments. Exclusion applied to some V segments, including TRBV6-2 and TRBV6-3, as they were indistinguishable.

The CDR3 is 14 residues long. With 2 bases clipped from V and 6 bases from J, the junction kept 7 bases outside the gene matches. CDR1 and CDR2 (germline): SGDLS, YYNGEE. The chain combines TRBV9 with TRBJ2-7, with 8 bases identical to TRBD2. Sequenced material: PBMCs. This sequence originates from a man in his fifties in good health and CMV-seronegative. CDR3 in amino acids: CASSVLSGTGEQYF. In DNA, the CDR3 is TGTGCCAGCAGCGTCCTTAGCGGGACTGGCGAGCAGTACTTC.